This TCR beta chain was sequenced in a study of T cell responses to AZD1222 COVID-19 vaccine. Sequenced by immunoSEQ multiplex PCR; TCRdb stores in-frame clones only, minus some. The table includes 110,000 or so clones, around 93% detected once. As concerns this clone: The junction shows a germline mismatch at one end, possibly a read error.

This CDR3 has 14 amino acids. Germline V lookup: CDR1 SGHRS, CDR2 YFSETQ. This sequence was found in an adult in good health. The chain is built from TRBV5-1 and TRBJ1-1; perhaps TRBD1 as D (5 bases). The source material was peripheral blood, sampled on day 0 of AZD1222 vaccination. CDR3 nucleotide sequence: TGCGCCAGCAGGTTGGACACAGGGAACACTGAAGCTTTCTTT. This translates into CASRLDTGNTEAFF.